Listed below are T cell receptor beta chains from one sample, sequenced in a study of blood T cell repertoires in COVID-19. Generated by immunoSEQ multiplex PCR, the TCRdb table keeps only in-frame clones and is missing some. The profile shows approximately 140,000 clones, around 80% of them singletons. Sequenced material: PBMCs or T cells enriched from blood (not recorded which). Receptor source: a man in his forties or fifties with acute COVID-19. Both conserved end residues are part of each CDR3. The D gene is left open where the match is weak. Clone size, where shown, is once, few, many, or a class for clones that have expanded.

-,few,TRBV20-1,TRBJ1-1,TGCAGTGGGGTTCGGGAGGAAGCTTTCTTT,CSGVREEAFF
-,once,TRBV14,TRBJ1-6,TGTGCCAGCAGCCTGACCTGGGAGTCACCCCTCCACTTT,CASSLTWESPLHF
-,-,TRBV25-1,TRBJ1-3,TGTGCCAGCAGTGGCCCGGGACACGATTACTCTGGAAACACCATATATTTT,CASSGPGHDYSGNTIYF
-,-,TRBV25-1,TRBJ1-5,TGTGCCAGCAGCAGTTTAGGAGGTCAGCCCCAGCATTTT,CASSSLGGQPQHF
TRBD1,-,TRBV7-8,TRBJ1-2,TGTGCCAGCAGCTTAGGTGGCAGGGGGCGGTGGGGCTATGGCTACACCTTC,CASSLGGRGRWGYGYTF
TRBD1,-,TRBV28,TRBJ2-7,TGTGCCAGCAGTTTGGTCCGACAGGGGTCCTACGAGCAGTACTTC,CASSLVRQGSYEQYF
TRBD2,-,TRBV24-1,TRBJ2-7,TGTGCCACCAGCGCCGCGGGAGGGCAGGGGGAGCAGTACTTC,CATSAAGGQGEQYF
TRBD1,many,TRBV5-5,TRBJ1-1,TGTGCCAGCAGCTTGGAATGGGGACAGGGTGCTTTCTTT,CASSLEWGQGAFF
TRBD1,-,TRBV27,TRBJ1-6,TGTGCCAGCAGTCCCCTCCCAGGGGGTCAATCACCCCTCCACTTT,CASSPLPGGQSPLHF
-,-,TRBV30,TRBJ1-2,TGTGCCTGGAGTGTACTTGGTGGCTACACCTTC,CAWSVLGGYTF
TRBD1,once,TRBV3-1/TRBV3-2,TRBJ2-7,TGTGCCAGCAGCTTTCCGGGACAGATGATCTACGAGCAGTACTTC,CASSFPGQMIYEQYF
-,-,TRBV2,TRBJ1-6,TGTGCCAGCAAGAACAGGGCAAATTCACCCCTCCACTTT,CASKNRANSPLHF
TRBD2,-,TRBV5-8,TRBJ2-3,TGTGCCAGCAGCCCCGGGACTAGAATCACAGATACGCAGTATTTT,CASSPGTRITDTQYF
-,-,TRBV6-5,TRBJ1-2,TGTGCCAGCAGTTACTCGACAGCTGCTAACTATGGCTACACCTTC,CASSYSTAANYGYTF
-,few,TRBV13,TRBJ1-2,TGTGCCAGCAGCCCAGGACGGGAGGCGATAGGCTACACCTTC,CASSPGREAIGYTF
-,-,TRBV28,TRBJ2-1,TGTGCCAGCAGTTTAACTATCCCCGATGAGCAGTTCTTC,CASSLTIPDEQFF
-,few,TRBV7-2,TRBJ1-6,TGTGCCAGCAGCGCGGAACGGTGGAGCTCCTATAATTCACCCCTCCACTTT,CASSAERWSSYNSPLHF
TRBD1,-,TRBV4-2,TRBJ1-2,TGTGCCAGCAGCCAAGATAAGCAGGGGGCACGAGGCTACACCTTC,CASSQDKQGARGYTF
-,few,TRBV28,TRBJ1-5,TGTGCCAGCAGCCGGACATGGGGCAATCAGCCCCAGCATTTT,CASSRTWGNQPQHF